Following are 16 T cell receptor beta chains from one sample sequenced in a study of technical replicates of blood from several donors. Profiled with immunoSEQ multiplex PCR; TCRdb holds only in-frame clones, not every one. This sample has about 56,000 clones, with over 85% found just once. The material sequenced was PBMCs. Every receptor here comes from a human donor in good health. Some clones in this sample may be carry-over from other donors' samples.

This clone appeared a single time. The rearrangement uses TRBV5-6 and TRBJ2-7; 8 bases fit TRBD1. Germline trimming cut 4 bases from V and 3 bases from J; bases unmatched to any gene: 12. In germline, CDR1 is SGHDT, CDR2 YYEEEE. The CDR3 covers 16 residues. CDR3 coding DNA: TGTGCCAGCAGCGGACCTCCTGGACAGGGATACTACGAGCAGTACTTC. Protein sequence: CASSGPPGQGYYEQYF. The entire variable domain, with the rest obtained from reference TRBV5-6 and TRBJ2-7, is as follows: DAGVTQSPTHLIKTRGQQVTLRCSPKSGHDTVSWYQQALGQGPQFIFQYYEEEERQRGNFPDRFSGHQFPNYSSELNVNALLLGDSALYLCASSGPPGQGYYEQYFGPGTRLTVT.

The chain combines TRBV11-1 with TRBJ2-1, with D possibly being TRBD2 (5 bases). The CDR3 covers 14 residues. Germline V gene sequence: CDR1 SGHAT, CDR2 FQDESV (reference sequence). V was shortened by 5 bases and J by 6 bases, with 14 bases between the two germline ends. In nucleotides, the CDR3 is TGTGCCAGCAGCCGACAAGTAGAGGGCAATGAGCAGTTCTTC. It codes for CASSRQVEGNEQFF. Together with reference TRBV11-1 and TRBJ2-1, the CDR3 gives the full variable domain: EAEVAQSPRYKITEKSQAVAFWCDPISGHATLYWYRQILGQGPELLVQFQDESVVDDSQLPKDRFSAERLKGVDSTLKIQPAELGDSAMYLCASSRQVEGNEQFFGPGTRLTVL.

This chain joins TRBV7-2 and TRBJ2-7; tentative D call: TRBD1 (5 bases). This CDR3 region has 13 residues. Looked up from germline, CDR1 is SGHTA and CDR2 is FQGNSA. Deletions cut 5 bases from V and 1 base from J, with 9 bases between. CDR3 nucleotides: TGTGCCAGCAGCCGGACACTTTCCTACGAGCAGTACTTC. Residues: CASSRTLSYEQYF.

CDR3 nucleotides: TGTGCCATCAGTGAGTCGAGAGCGGAGAGCACAGATACGCAGTATTTT. It codes for CAISESRAESTDTQYF. This chain uses TRBV10-3 with TRBJ2-3, with a tentative D call TRBD2 (5 bases). This CDR3 comprises 16 residues. Between the trimmed V and J ends, which lost 0 bases and 0 bases, there was a span of 10 bases. From germline, CDR1 is ENHRY and CDR2 SYGVKD.

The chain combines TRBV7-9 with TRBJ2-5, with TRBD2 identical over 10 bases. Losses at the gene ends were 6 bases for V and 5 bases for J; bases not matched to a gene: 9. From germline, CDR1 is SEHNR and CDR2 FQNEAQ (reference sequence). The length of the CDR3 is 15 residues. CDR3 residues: CASSPSGGTVETQYF. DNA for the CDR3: TGTGCCAGCAGTCCTAGCGGGGGCACCGTGGAGACCCAGTACTTC.

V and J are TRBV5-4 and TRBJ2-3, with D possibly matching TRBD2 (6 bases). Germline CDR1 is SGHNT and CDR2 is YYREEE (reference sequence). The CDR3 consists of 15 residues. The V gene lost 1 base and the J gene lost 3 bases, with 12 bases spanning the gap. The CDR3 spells CASSLPGSGTDTQYF. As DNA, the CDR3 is TGTGCCAGCAGCTTGCCCGGGAGTGGGACAGATACGCAGTATTTT.

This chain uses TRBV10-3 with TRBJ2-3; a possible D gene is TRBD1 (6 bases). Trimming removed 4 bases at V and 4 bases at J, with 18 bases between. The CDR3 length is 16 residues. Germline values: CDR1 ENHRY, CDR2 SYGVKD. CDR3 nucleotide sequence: TGTGCCATCAGTGGCACCGGGACATCCACCGCAGATACGCAGTATTTT. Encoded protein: CAISGTGTSTADTQYF.

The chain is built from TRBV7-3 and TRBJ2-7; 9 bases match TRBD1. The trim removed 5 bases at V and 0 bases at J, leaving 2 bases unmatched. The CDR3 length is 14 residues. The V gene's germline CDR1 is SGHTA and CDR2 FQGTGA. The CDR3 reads CASSLTGGSYEQYF. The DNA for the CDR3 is TGTGCCAGCAGCCTGACAGGGGGCTCCTACGAGCAGTACTTC.

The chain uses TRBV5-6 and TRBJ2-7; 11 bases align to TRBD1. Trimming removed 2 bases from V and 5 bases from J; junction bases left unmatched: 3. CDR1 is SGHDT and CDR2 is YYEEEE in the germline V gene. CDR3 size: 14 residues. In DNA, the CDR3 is TGTGCCAGCAGCTTCCCGGGACAGGGGGACGAGCAGTACTTC. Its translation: CASSFPGQGDEQYF.

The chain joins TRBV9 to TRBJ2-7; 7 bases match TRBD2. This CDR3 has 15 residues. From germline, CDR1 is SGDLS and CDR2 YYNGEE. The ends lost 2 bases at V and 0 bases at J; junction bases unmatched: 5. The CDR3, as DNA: TGTGCCAGCAGCGTGGGGGGGTTTAGCTCCTACGAGCAGTACTTC. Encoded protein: CASSVGGFSSYEQYF.

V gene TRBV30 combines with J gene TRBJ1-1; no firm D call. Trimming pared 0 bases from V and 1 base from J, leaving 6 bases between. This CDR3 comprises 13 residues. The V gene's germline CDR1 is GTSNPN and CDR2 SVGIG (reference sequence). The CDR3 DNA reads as TGTGCCTGGAGTGTTTCGTGGAACACTGAAGCTTTCTTT. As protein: CAWSVSWNTEAFF.

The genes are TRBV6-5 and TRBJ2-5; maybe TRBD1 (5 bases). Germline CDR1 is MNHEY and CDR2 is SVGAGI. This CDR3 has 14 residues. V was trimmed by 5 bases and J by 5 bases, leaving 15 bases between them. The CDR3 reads CASSRDSVGETQYF. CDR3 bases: TGTGCCAGCAGTCGCGACAGTGTTGGGGAGACCCAGTACTTC.

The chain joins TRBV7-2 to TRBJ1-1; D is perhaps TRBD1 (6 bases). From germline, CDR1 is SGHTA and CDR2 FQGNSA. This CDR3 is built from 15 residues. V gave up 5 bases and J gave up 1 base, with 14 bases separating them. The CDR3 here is CASSQQGHTNTEAFF. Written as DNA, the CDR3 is TGTGCCAGCAGCCAACAGGGACACACGAACACTGAAGCTTTCTTT.

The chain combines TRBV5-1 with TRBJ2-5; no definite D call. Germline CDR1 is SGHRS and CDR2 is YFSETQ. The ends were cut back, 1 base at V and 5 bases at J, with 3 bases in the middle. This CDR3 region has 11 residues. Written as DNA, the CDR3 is TGCGCCAGCAGCTTGTCGGAGACCCAGTACTTC. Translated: CASSLSETQYF.

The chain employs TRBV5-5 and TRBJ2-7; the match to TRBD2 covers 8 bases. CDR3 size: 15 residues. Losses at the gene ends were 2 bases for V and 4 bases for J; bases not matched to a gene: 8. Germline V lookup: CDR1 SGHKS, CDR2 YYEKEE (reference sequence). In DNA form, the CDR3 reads TGTGCCAGCAGCTTTATCGCGGGGGGCGTATACGAGCAGTACTTC. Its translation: CASSFIAGGVYEQYF.

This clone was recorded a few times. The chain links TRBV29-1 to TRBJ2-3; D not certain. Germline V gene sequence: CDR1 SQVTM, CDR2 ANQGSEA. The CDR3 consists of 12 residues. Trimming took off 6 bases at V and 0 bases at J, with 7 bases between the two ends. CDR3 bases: TGCAGCGTGAAGACTAGCACAGATACGCAGTATTTT. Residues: CSVKTSTDTQYF.